The following is a T cell receptor (beta chain) sequence with its context. Its antigen remains unknown. This entry is derived from a study of cytomegalovirus exposure and HLA in healthy donors. In the study overall: Early released data comprised 75 million to 100 million unique TCRs from HLA-typed donors. The study's findings and limits: Reportedly, fewer N-insertions than the approximately 700-donor mean appeared in an Asian-associated ancestry cluster in a later analysis.

Amplification used 60 Vbeta primers and 13 Jbeta primers. Only in-frame clones appear in the TCRdb table, and some are missing; sequencing was by immunoSEQ multiplex PCR. The sample includes roughly 100,000 clones, roughly three quarters of them seen just once. This CDR3 comprises 14 residues. Germline V gives CDR1 MNHEY, CDR2 SVGAGI. The V end lost 0 bases, the J end lost 5 bases, and 8 bases lay between the germline ends. Sequencing was done on a sample of PBMCs. The V gene is TRBV6-5, the J gene TRBJ1-5; D remains ambiguous. The sequence was collected from a man between 35 and 55 years old in good health and CMV-seronegative. CDR3 coding DNA: TGTGCCAGCAGTTACTCGAACAGTCATCAGCCCCAGCATTTT. Protein: CASSYSNSHQPQHF.